The rows below give T cell receptor beta chains drawn from one sample of a study of blood T cell repertoires in COVID-19. Sequenced by immunoSEQ multiplex PCR; TCRdb stores in-frame clones only, minus some. The table lists about 70,000 clones, approximately 91% of them singletons. Input material: peripheral blood. The receptors originated from a man aged 45-65 years with COVID-19, enrolled during active disease. The CDR3 runs from the conserved cysteine through the conserved F or W. The order of the fields is J gene, V gene, D gene, clone size, CDR3 DNA, CDR3 protein. D genes are given only for firm matches. Clone size is stated in some rows and not others, as once, few, many or a class when expanded.

>TRBJ1-5|TRBV5-8|.|.
TGTGCCAGCAGCTTGACCGGGAGGGGCAATCAGCCCCAGCATTTT
CASSLTGRGNQPQHF
>TRBJ2-5|TRBV10-2|.|.
TGCGCCAGGGACACCCAAGAGACCCAGTACTTC
CARDTQETQYF
>TRBJ2-5|TRBV5-8|.|.
TGTGCCAGCAGCACCCAGAAAGAGACCCAGTACTTC
CASSTQKETQYF
>TRBJ1-1|TRBV29-1|.|.
TGCAGCGTTGAGGGGGCGAGAACTGAAGCTTTCTTT
CSVEGARTEAFF
>TRBJ2-3|TRBV13|TRBD2|once
TGTGCCAGCAGCTCCCGGACTAGCGGCACAGATACGCAGTATTTT
CASSSRTSGTDTQYF
>TRBJ1-1|TRBV5-1|TRBD1|.
TGCGCCAGCAGTTTACCGGGACAGCCATCTGAAGCTTTCTTT
CASSLPGQPSEAFF
>TRBJ2-7|TRBV7-8|.|.
TGTGCCAGCAGATCTAGCGACTCCTACGAGCAGTACTTC
CASRSSDSYEQYF
>TRBJ2-1|TRBV19|TRBD2|.
TGTGCCAGTATCGATAGATCTAGCGGGAGGGCCGGGTACAATGAGCAGTTCTTC
CASIDRSSGRAGYNEQFF
>TRBJ1-2|TRBV5-1|TRBD1|.
TGCGCCAGCAGCTTGGGACCCTCGACAGGGGGCGTGAGCTATGGCTACACCTTC
CASSLGPSTGGVSYGYTF
>TRBJ2-1|TRBV2|.|.
TGTGCCAGCAGCCGGGATTCAGTCACGAATGAGCAGTTCTTC
CASSRDSVTNEQFF
>TRBJ2-4|TRBV7-6|TRBD2|few
TGTGCCAGCAGCTTAACGGCGGGAGGAAACATTCAGTACTTC
CASSLTAGGNIQYF
>TRBJ2-2|TRBV2|.|.
TGTGCCAGCAGGGCGGCACCGAACACCGGGGAGCTGTTTTTT
CASRAAPNTGELFF
>TRBJ2-2|TRBV15|.|.
TGTGCCACCAGCAGAGGGGACATCTTGGAGCTGTTTTTT
CATSRGDILELFF
>TRBJ2-2|TRBV7-3|.|.
TGTGCCAGCAGCTTGCAGGCAGAAAACACCGGGGAGCTGTTTTTT
CASSLQAENTGELFF
>TRBJ2-7|TRBV11-2|.|.
TGTGCCAGCAGCTTAGAAGGGGTGTGGGTAGGGGTCTACGAGCAGTACTTC
CASSLEGVWVGVYEQYF
>TRBJ1-1|TRBV11-2|.|.
TGTGCCAGCAGCCCCCAGGCGGGGATCACTGAAGCTTTCTTT
CASSPQAGITEAFF
>TRBJ1-1|TRBV9|TRBD1|.
TGTGCCAGCAGCACTAGGACAGGGCATGAAGCTTTCTTT
CASSTRTGHEAFF
>TRBJ2-3|TRBV4-2|TRBD2|.
TGTGCCAGCAGCCAAGATCCATTGGGACTAGCGGGAGTAGGTACGCAGTATTTT
CASSQDPLGLAGVGTQYF
>TRBJ1-5|TRBV10-3|TRBD1|.
TGTGCCATCAGTGCGGGGGCAGGGGGTAATCAGCCCCAGCATTTT
CAISAGAGGNQPQHF
>TRBJ1-1|TRBV2|.|few
TGTGCCAGCAGTGGGACAGCGAACACTGAAGCTTTCTTT
CASSGTANTEAFF
>TRBJ2-1|TRBV6-5|.|.
TGTGCCAGCAGTCCGGCGGAGGGAGCCTACAATGAGCAGTTCTTC
CASSPAEGAYNEQFF
>TRBJ2-1|TRBV2|.|.
TGTGCCAGCAGTACTAGGTTCAGGCAGTTCTTC
CASSTRFRQFF
>TRBJ2-3|TRBV28|.|.
TGTGCCAGCAGTGGAGCGTCAGATACGCAGTATTTT
CASSGASDTQYF
>TRBJ1-5|TRBV18|.|.
TGTGCCAGCTCACCACAGGGGGACAATCAGCCCCAGCATTTT
CASSPQGDNQPQHF
>TRBJ2-5|TRBV25-1|TRBD1|.
TGTGCCAGCAGTCGCCCGGGACAGTCGAAAGAGACCCAGTACTTC
CASSRPGQSKETQYF
>TRBJ2-1|TRBV6-5|.|.
TGTGCCAGCAGGCGACCCGGGACAGAGCAGTTCTTC
CASRRPGTEQFF
>TRBJ2-2|TRBV21-1|.|once
TGTGCCAGCAGCAAAGACCTATGCGGGGGCACCGGGGAGCTGTTTTTT
CASSKDLCGGTGELFF
>TRBJ2-5|TRBV4-1|TRBD1|.
TGCGCCAGCAGCCAACCAGACAGGGAAGAGACCCAGTACTTC
CASSQPDREETQYF
>TRBJ2-7|TRBV7-9|.|once
TGTGCCAGCAGCCTAACAGGCTACGAGCAGTACTTC
CASSLTGYEQYF
>TRBJ2-5|TRBV10-3|.|.
TGTGCCATCAGGCAGGGAGAGACCCAGTACTTC
CAIRQGETQYF
>TRBJ2-5|TRBV7-2|TRBD1|once
TGTGCCAGCAGTCTCACAGGGGGCCGGGGGGAGACCCAGTACTTC
CASSLTGGRGETQYF
>TRBJ2-2|TRBV4-3|TRBD2|.
TGCGCCAGCAGCCAAGATGCCCTAGCGGGAGCCAACACCGGGGAGCTGTTTTTT
CASSQDALAGANTGELFF
>TRBJ1-2|TRBV4-2|.|.
TGTGCCAGCAGCCAAGTTACTGGTGGCTACACCTTC
CASSQVTGGYTF
>TRBJ2-5|TRBV5-1|.|.
TGCGCCAGCAGCTTTGGGCAGGGCCTCCAAGAGACCCAGTACTTC
CASSFGQGLQETQYF
>TRBJ1-1|TRBV5-1|.|few
TGCGCCAGCAAAGACAGTGAAGCTTTCTTT
CASKDSEAFF
>TRBJ2-7|TRBV7-9|.|.
TGTGCCAGCAGTTTCCGGACACTGAGTGAGCAGTACTTC
CASSFRTLSEQYF